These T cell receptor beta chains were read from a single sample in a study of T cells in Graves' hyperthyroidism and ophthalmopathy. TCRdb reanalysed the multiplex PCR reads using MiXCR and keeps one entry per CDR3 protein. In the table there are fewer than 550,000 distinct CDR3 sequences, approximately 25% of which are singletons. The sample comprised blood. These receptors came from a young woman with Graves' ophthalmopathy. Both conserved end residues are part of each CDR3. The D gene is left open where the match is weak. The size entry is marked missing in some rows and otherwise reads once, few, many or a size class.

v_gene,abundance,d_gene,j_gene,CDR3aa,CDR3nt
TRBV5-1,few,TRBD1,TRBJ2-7,CASSLGQGPGEQYF,TGCGCCAGCAGCTTGGGACAGGGGCCCGGGGAGCAGTACTTC
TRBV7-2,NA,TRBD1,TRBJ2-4,CASSSMDRMVENIQYF,TGTGCCAGCAGCTCAATGGACAGGATGGTCGAAAACATTCAGTACTTC
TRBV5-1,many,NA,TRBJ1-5,CASSEGVNQPQHF,TGCGCCAGCAGCGAGGGGGTCAATCAGCCCCAGCATTTT
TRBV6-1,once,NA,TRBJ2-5,CAISRDPQETQYF,TGTGCCATCAGCCGAGACCCTCAAGAGACCCAGTACTTC
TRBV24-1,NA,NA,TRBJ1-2,CATSDSELYGYTF,TGTGCCACCAGTGATTCTGAACTCTATGGCTACACCTTC
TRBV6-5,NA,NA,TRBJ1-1,CASSYKGANTEAFF,TGTGCCAGCAGTTACAAAGGGGCCAACACTGAAGCTTTCTTT
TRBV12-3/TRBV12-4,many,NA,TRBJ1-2,CASSLVSGSYGYTF,TGTGCCAGCAGTTTAGTTTCAGGGTCCTATGGCTACACCTTC
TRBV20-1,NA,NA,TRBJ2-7,CSASPRTDSAYEQYF,TGCAGTGCTAGTCCCCGGACAGATTCCGCCTACGAGCAGTACTTC
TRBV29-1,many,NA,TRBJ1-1,CSVSGGALNTEAFF,TGCAGCGTTTCTGGAGGAGCTCTGAACACTGAAGCTTTCTTT
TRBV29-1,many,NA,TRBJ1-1,CSVEGDGAPEAFF,TGCAGCGTTGAAGGGGATGGGGCACCTGAAGCTTTCTTT
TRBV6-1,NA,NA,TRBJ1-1,CASSPISGTRMNTEAFF,TGTGCCAGCAGTCCGATTTCCGGGACGCGGATGAACACTGAAGCTTTCTTT
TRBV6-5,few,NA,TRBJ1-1,CVSSYVSGSNTEAFF,TGTGTCAGCAGTTACGTTTCGGGTTCGAACACTGAAGCTTTCTTT
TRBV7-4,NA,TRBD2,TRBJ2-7,CASPGVSGGTPPQF,TGTGCCAGTCCGGGGGTAAGCGGGGGGACTCCGCCCCAGTTC
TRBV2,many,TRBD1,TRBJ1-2,CASSEIGTGGFLANYGYTF,TGTGCCAGCAGTGAAATAGGGACAGGGGGCTTTCTAGCTAACTATGGCTACACCTTC
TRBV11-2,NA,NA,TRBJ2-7,CASSPRFEQYF,TGTGCCAGCAGCCCCCGGTTCGAGCAGTACTTC
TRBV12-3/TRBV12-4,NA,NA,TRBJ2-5,CASRDPRGETQYF,TGTGCCAGCAGAGACCCTAGGGGGGAGACCCAGTACTTC
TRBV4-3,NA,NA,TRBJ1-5,CASSQDAGVSQPQHF,TGCGCCAGCAGCCAAGATGCGGGTGTAAGTCAGCCCCAGCATTTT
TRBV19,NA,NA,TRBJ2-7,CASMDVSYEQYF,TGTGCCAGTATGGACGTCTCCTACGAGCAGTACTTC
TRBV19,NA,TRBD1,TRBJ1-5,CASSRGQGFDQPQHF,TGTGCCAGTAGTAGGGGACAGGGGTTCGATCAGCCCCAGCATTTT
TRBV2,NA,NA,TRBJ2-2,CASRQDSVGGELFF,TGTGCCAGCAGGCAAGACAGTGTCGGCGGGGAGCTGTTTTTT
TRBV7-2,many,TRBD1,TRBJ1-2,CASSPTGERGYTF,TGTGCCAGCAGCCCCACAGGGGAGCGTGGCTACACCTTC
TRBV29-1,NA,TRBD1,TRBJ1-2,CSASGVQGASGYTF,TGCAGCGCCTCGGGGGTGCAGGGGGCGTCGGGCTACACCTTC
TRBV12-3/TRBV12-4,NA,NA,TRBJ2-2,CASSTHRGTGELFF,TGTGCCAGCAGTACCCACCGAGGGACCGGGGAGCTGTTTTTT
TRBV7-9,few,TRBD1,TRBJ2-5,CASSLEQGLWETQYF,TGTGCCAGCAGCTTAGAACAGGGGCTGTGGGAGACCCAGTACTTC
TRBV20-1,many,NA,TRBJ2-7,CSADLPRGPYEQYF,TGCAGTGCTGACCTCCCGCGGGGGCCCTACGAGCAGTACTTC
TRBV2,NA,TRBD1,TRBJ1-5,CASSGTGGRNQPQHF,TGTGCCAGCAGTGGGACAGGCGGGCGCAATCAGCCCCAGCATTTT
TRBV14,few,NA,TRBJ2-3,CASSTGATDTQYF,TGTGCCAGCAGCACGGGGGCCACAGATACGCAGTATTTT
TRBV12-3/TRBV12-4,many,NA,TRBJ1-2,CASSLGRDVGYTF,TGTGCCAGCAGTTTGGGACGGGATGTGGGCTACACCTTC
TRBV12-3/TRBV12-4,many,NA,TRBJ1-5,CASQGRYSNQPQHF,TGTGCCAGTCAGGGTAGATATAGCAATCAGCCCCAGCATTTT
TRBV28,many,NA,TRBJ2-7,CASRFSYEQYF,TGTGCCAGCAGGTTCTCCTACGAGCAGTACTTC
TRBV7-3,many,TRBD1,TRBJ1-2,CASSQGALNYGYTF,TGTGCCAGCAGCCAGGGGGCGCTTAACTATGGCTACACCTTC
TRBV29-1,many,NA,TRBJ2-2,CSVSSPNTGELFF,TGCAGCGTGAGCAGCCCGAACACCGGGGAGCTGTTTTTT
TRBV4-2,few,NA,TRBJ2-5,CDSSQRGGGSYQETQYF,TGTGACAGCAGCCAGAGGGGTGGCGGGTCGTACCAAGAGACCCAGTACTTC
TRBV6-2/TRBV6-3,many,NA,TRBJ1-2,CASSIFNPGTGYTF,TGTGCCAGCAGTATTTTCAACCCGGGGACTGGCTACACCTTC
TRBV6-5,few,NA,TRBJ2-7,CASSWETASGEQYF,TGTGCCAGCAGTTGGGAGACAGCTTCTGGTGAGCAGTACTTC
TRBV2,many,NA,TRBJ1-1,CASSEDEAFNTEAFF,TGTGCCAGCAGTGAAGACGAGGCGTTCAACACTGAAGCTTTCTTT
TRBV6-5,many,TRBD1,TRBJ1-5,CASSLRTGQQPQHF,TGTGCCAGCAGTTTACGGACAGGGCAGCAGCCCCAGCATTTT
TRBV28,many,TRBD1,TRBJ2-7,CASSPPGQAIYEQYF,TGTGCCAGCAGTCCACCGGGACAGGCAATATACGAGCAGTACTTC
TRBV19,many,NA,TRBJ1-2,CASNRENYGYTF,TGTGCCAGTAATCGGGAGAACTATGGCTACACCTTC
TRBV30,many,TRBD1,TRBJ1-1,CAWVGQGAIMNTEAFF,TGTGCCTGGGTAGGACAGGGGGCCATAATGAACACTGAAGCTTTCTTT
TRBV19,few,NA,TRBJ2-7,CASSTFPGPPYEQYF,TGTGCCAGTAGTACTTTCCCGGGCCCACCTTACGAGCAGTACTTC
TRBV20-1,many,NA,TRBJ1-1,CSADDGVVGEAFF,TGCAGTGCTGATGACGGGGTGGTGGGGGAAGCTTTCTTT
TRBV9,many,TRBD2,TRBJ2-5,CASSPVSSGGETQYF,TGTGCCAGCAGCCCTGTCTCGTCGGGAGGAGAGACCCAGTACTTC
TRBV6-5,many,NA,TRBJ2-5,CASSSIRGADETQYF,TGTGCCAGCAGTTCCATCCGGGGGGCGGACGAGACCCAGTACTTC
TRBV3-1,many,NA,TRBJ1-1,CASSPEEMWTEAFF,TGTGCCAGCAGCCCAGAAGAGATGTGGACTGAAGCTTTCTTT
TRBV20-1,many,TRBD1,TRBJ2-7,CSARYRDRRLEQYF,TGCAGTGCTAGGTATAGGGACAGGCGGCTCGAGCAGTACTTC
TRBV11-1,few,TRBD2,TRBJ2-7,CASSLGLEFGGNSYEQYF,TGTGCCAGCAGCTTAGGGCTCGAGTTCGGGGGGAACTCCTACGAGCAGTACTTC
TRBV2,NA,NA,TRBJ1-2,CASSVQGSDGYTF,TGTGCCAGCAGCGTACAGGGATCCGATGGCTACACCTTC
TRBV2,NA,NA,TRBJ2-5,CASLRQSAQETQYF,TGTGCCAGCCTACGACAAAGCGCCCAAGAGACCCAGTACTTC
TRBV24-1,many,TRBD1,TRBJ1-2,CATSDLDRDYGYTF,TGTGCCACCAGTGACCTGGACAGGGACTATGGCTACACCTTC
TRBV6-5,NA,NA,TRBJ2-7,CASSYGDGPYEQYF,TGTGCCAGCAGTTACGGAGACGGACCCTACGAGCAGTACTTC
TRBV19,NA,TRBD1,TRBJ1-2,CASSVTGTDGYTF,TGTGCCAGTAGTGTAACCGGGACAGATGGCTACACCTTC